A single sample is the source of the 24 T cell receptor beta chains below, sequenced in a study of spatial heterogeneity in lung cancer. The sample's time point: sample taken at primary tumor resection. Their antigens remain unidentified. From the 5' RACE reads, TCRdb called clonotypes with MiXCR, one entry per CDR3 protein. In the table there are thousands of distinct CDR3 sequences, approximately 3% of which are singletons. Study-level findings and limits: Within tumors, counts of expanded alpha and beta TCRs tracked tumor mutation counts.

Specimen: lung tumor tissue, collected at surgery. These receptors came from a female donor with early-stage non-small cell lung cancer.

In this sample, this clonotype is medium-sized. The V and J genes are TRBV5-1 and TRBJ2-3, with D perhaps matching TRBD1 or TRBD2 (5 bases each). V gave up 0 bases and J gave up 1 base, with 12 bases separating them. The CDR3 is 16 amino acids. The germline V gene encodes CDR1 SGHRS and CDR2 YFSETQ. For the CDR3, the DNA is TGCGCCAGCAGCTTGGGTTTTCAGGGAGGCACAGATACGCAGTATTTT. It codes for CASSLGFQGGTDTQYF.

This clonotype ranks as medium-sized. The chain links TRBV2 to TRBJ2-1; 11 bases agree with TRBD1. The CDR3 loop spans 15 amino acids. Germline V gives CDR1 SNHLY, CDR2 FYNNEI. With 6 bases clipped from V and 5 bases from J, the junction kept 6 bases outside the gene matches. This CDR3 is CASRDGTGGNNEQFF. In nucleotides, the CDR3 is TGTGCCAGCAGAGACGGGACAGGGGGGAACAATGAGCAGTTCTTC.

This clonotype was detected ten times or more. The V call is TRBV7-9, the J call TRBJ1-2; the D is unclear. The CDR3 contains 13 residues. V dropped 2 bases and J dropped 4 bases, with 8 bases sitting between them. Looked up from germline, CDR1 is SEHNR and CDR2 is FQNEAQ (reference sequence). CDR3: CASSLFEFYGYTF. CDR3 nucleotides: TGTGCCAGCAGCTTATTTGAATTCTATGGCTACACCTTC.

By its share, this clonotype is large. The chain is built from TRBV5-1 and TRBJ2-5, with TRBD2 matching 8 bases. V lost 4 bases and J lost 4; bases outside the gene matches: 6. The germline V gene encodes CDR1 SGHRS and CDR2 YFSETQ. The CDR3 runs to 14 residues. CDR3 nucleotides: TGCGCCAGCAGCGTGACTAGCGCCAGAGAGACCCAGTACTTC. The encoded protein is CASSVTSARETQYF.

By share, this clonotype ranks as medium-sized. The V call is TRBV20-1, the J call TRBJ1-1, with D hard to call. This CDR3 has 14 amino acids. From germline, CDR1 is DFQATT and CDR2 SNEGSKA (reference sequence). V was shortened by 3 bases and J by 2 bases, with 13 bases between the two germline ends. CDR3 DNA: TGCAGTGCTAGTAGGTCGACATTAAACACTGAAGCTTTCTTT. It codes for CSASRSTLNTEAFF.

The sample holds many counts of this clonotype. The rearrangement joins TRBV6-6 to TRBJ1-3, with no clear D. The ends were cut back, 4 bases at V and 0 bases at J, with 10 bases in the middle. The CDR3 is made up of 15 amino acids. Germline lookup yields CDR1 MNHNY and CDR2 SVGAGI (reference sequence). The CDR3 sequence: CASSSAGSSGNTIYF. The CDR3 coding sequence is TGTGCCAGCAGTTCCGCGGGGAGCTCTGGAAACACCATATATTTT.

By its share, this clonotype is large (0.1 to 1%). This rearrangement joins TRBV28 to TRBJ2-2; the D is unclear. The CDR3 is 15 residues long. Between the trimmed V and J ends, which lost 2 bases and 0 bases, there was a span of 7 bases. Per the germline V gene, CDR1 is MDHEN and CDR2 is SYDVKM. The CDR3 spells CASSLQVANTGELFF. CDR3 sequence (DNA): TGTGCCAGCAGTTTACAGGTCGCGAACACCGGGGAGCTGTTTTTT.

By frequency in the sample, this clonotype is medium-sized. The J gene is TRBJ1-4, the V gene TRBV20-1, with D possibly matching TRBD1 (5 bases). Germline V CDR1 and CDR2: DFQATT, SNEGSKA (reference sequence). CDR3 length equals 13 residues. Trimming cost V 2 bases and J 8 bases, with 12 bases left between them. CDR3 sequence reads: CSARLGAGEKLFF. CDR3 bases: TGCAGTGCTAGACTCGGGGCGGGAGAAAAACTGTTTTTT.

Relative to its sample, this clonotype is medium-sized. The rearrangement uses TRBV20-1 and TRBJ2-5; D not resolved. CDR1 DFQATT and CDR2 SNEGSKA come from the germline V gene (reference sequence). V lost 0 bases to trimming and J lost 2 bases, with 13 bases between them. The CDR3 runs 15 residues. CDR3 sequence reads: CSARDGQAAQETQYF. CDR3 DNA sequence: TGCAGTGCTAGAGATGGCCAGGCGGCACAAGAGACCCAGTACTTC.

This clonotype is termed large. V is TRBV6-5 and J is TRBJ2-5; TRBD1 might be the D (7 bases). In germline, CDR1 is MNHEY, CDR2 SVGAGI. V was shortened by 4 bases and J by 1 base, with 13 bases between the two germline ends. The CDR3 is 15 residues long. The CDR3 is CASSSPRGAQETQYF. The CDR3 DNA follows: TGTGCCAGCAGTTCCCCCAGGGGGGCCCAAGAGACCCAGTACTTC.

This clonotype ranks as medium-sized. CDR3 DNA sequence: TGCGCCAGCAGCTTCTCTGGGGCCAACGTCCTGACTTTC. Its protein is CASSFSGANVLTF. This chain joins TRBV5-1 and TRBJ2-6; no reliable D call. Germline V gene sequence: CDR1 SGHRS, CDR2 YFSETQ. V was cut by 2 bases and J by 0 bases, with 0 bases left in between. The CDR3 runs 13 residues.

Within the sample, this clonotype is medium-sized. The J gene is TRBJ1-2, the V gene TRBV4-2, with a possible D match to TRBD1 (6 bases). The V gene lost 4 bases and the J gene lost 5 bases, with 23 bases spanning the gap. Germline V CDR1 and CDR2: LGHNA, YNFKEQ. This CDR3 comprises 17 residues. As DNA, the CDR3 is TGTGCCAGCAGCCCACCCGTAGGCCAGGGGAGGGGGTATGGCTACACCTTC. It is translated as CASSPPVGQGRGYGYTF.

In its sample, this clonotype was seen many times. The rearrangement uses TRBV7-2 and TRBJ1-1; D is unclear. CDR3 length equals 11 residues. Germline V gene data show CDR1 as SGHTA and CDR2 as FQGNSA. The V and J ends lost 2 bases and 8 bases respectively, with 6 bases between them. The CDR3 here is CASSLRNEAFF. The CDR3 nucleotides are TGTGCCAGCAGCTTAAGGAACGAAGCTTTCTTT.

The V and J genes are TRBV2 and TRBJ1-3; D call uncertain. Germline loops: CDR1 SNHLY, CDR2 FYNNEI. The V end was cut by 5 bases, the J end by 0 bases, with 11 bases between. The CDR3 length is 15 residues. Here the CDR3 DNA reads TGTGCCAGCAGTCCGACATGGGGCTCTGGAAACACCATATATTTT. Its translation: CASSPTWGSGNTIYF.

This clonotype rates as medium-sized. The J gene is TRBJ1-1, the V gene TRBV12-3 or TRBV12-4, with a weak D call TRBD1 (6 bases). The CDR3 extends over 12 amino acids. V lost 5 bases to trimming and J lost 10 bases, with 14 bases between them. The CDR3 region is CASSQNTGTAFF. CDR3 nucleotide sequence: TGTGCCAGCAGTCAGAATACAGGGACAGCTTTCTTT.

This clonotype ranks as medium-sized. The gene calls are TRBV18 and TRBJ1-5, with D tentatively TRBD1 (6 bases). The CDR3 covers 15 residues. Trimming shortened V by 2 bases and J by 2 bases, and 10 bases separated the two germline ends. Looked up from germline, CDR1 is KGHSH and CDR2 is LQKENI. DNA of the CDR3: TGTGCCAGCTCACCAGGGGGCTCGGGCAATCAGCCCCAGCATTTT. This encodes CASSPGGSGNQPQHF.

The rearrangement joins TRBV15 to TRBJ2-1; D ambiguous. Looked up from germline, CDR1 is LNHNV and CDR2 is YYDKDF (reference sequence). The V end lost 0 bases, the J end lost 14 bases, and 11 bases lay between the germline ends. This CDR3 is built from 12 residues. Written as DNA, the CDR3 is TGTGCCACCAGCAGAGATAGTAAGGAGAAGTTCTTC. Translated: CATSRDSKEKFF.

By share, this clonotype ranks as medium-sized (0.01 to 0.1%). V is TRBV5-1 and J is TRBJ2-3, with D perhaps TRBD1 or TRBD2 (5 bases each). This CDR3 has 14 residues. Germline CDR1 and CDR2: SGHRS and YFSETQ. V gave up 5 bases and J gave up 6 bases, with 16 bases separating them. In DNA form, the CDR3 reads TGCGCCAGCAGTCCGCGAGGGACGCGGGATACGCAGTATTTT. Translated, it gives CASSPRGTRDTQYF.

This clonotype was counted at least ten times. V is TRBV15 and J is TRBJ2-1; a possible D gene is TRBD2 (5 bases). The CDR3 totals 15 residues. Trimming took 4 bases from V and 6 from J, leaving 16 bases between them. Germline V gene sequence: CDR1 LNHNV, CDR2 YYDKDF (reference sequence). In DNA, the CDR3 is TGTGCCACCAGCATAGACCTAGCAGGAATCAATGAGCAGTTCTTC. Translation gives CATSIDLAGINEQFF.

In this sample, this clonotype is medium-sized. In nucleotides, the CDR3 is TGTGCCAGCAGCCCGGGGACAGGCCAAGAGACCCAGTACTTC. Amino acid sequence: CASSPGTGQETQYF. This sequence joins TRBV9 and TRBJ2-5; 8 nucleotides match TRBD1. Trimming took 4 bases from V and 1 from J; bases not matched to a gene: 3. The CDR3 loop spans 14 amino acids. Germline CDR1 SGDLS, CDR2 YYNGEE.

By sample fraction, this clonotype is large. The rearrangement uses TRBV20-1 and TRBJ2-7; 7 bases map to TRBD2. The junction had 14 bases not matched to a gene; V was cut back by 6 bases and J by 0 bases. The CDR3 covers 16 residues. CDR1 and CDR2 from the germline V gene are DFQATT and SNEGSKA (reference sequence). CDR3 sequence (DNA): TGCAGTGCCCGAGAAGTGGCTAGCGGTCTCTCCTACGAGCAGTACTTC. This translates into CSAREVASGLSYEQYF.

With regard to this clonotype: The conserved closing phenylalanine or tryptophan is absent in this CDR3, likely reflecting a read error. It is unclear where the CDR3 begins or ends on the DNA, so no DNA is shown, and the CDR3 is as TCRdb lists it. The chain uses TRBV20-1 and TRBJ2-7; TRBD2, the table's D call, was not compared with the DNA. A total of 14 residues make up the CDR3, ends included. Germline V CDR1 and CDR2: DFQATT, SNEGSKA (reference sequence). CDR3 protein: CSDRDEREKNEQEL.

This clonotype is categorized as medium-sized. This chain connects TRBV18 to TRBJ2-3; maybe TRBD1 (5 bases). The germline gives CDR1 KGHSH, CDR2 LQKENI. There are 16 residues in the CDR3. V was cut by 5 bases and J by 6 bases, with 21 bases left in between. The CDR3 spells CASSTLPGGHRDTQYF. CDR3 in DNA: TGTGCCAGCTCAACCTTGCCGGGCGGACACCGGGATACGCAGTATTTT. The entire variable domain, with the rest obtained from reference TRBV18 and TRBJ2-3, is as follows: NAGVMQNPRHLVRRRGQEARLRCSPMKGHSHVYWYRQLPEEGLKFMVYLQKENIIDESGMPKERFSAEFPKEGPSILRIQQVVRGDSAAYFCASSTLPGGHRDTQYFGPGTRLTVL.

This clonotype was found many times. The chain uses TRBV20-1 and TRBJ1-5; D is possibly TRBD1 (5 bases). Germline V gives CDR1 DFQATT, CDR2 SNEGSKA (reference sequence). This CDR3 contains 13 residues. V lost 2 bases and J lost 5, with 10 bases in between. This CDR3 reads CSARIRDHQPQHF. The CDR3 DNA follows: TGCAGTGCTAGAATACGGGACCATCAGCCCCAGCATTTT.